This record covers a single T cell receptor (beta chain). The data were taken from a study of blood T cell repertoires in COVID-19. Study-level information: Samples taken during acute and convalescent COVID-19 were collected in the United States, Italy and Spain. PBMCs, B-cell-depleted T cells, or T cells were the source of the cDNA or gDNA that made up the material.

The CDR3 spans 15 residues. Germline values: CDR1 GTSNPN, CDR2 SVGIG (reference sequence). V gave up 1 base and J gave up 6 bases; unmatched junction bases: 9. Methods used by the authors: Cell counts per sample came from amplifying reference gene primers. Measured with immunoSEQ multiplex PCR; TCRdb has only the in-frame clones, and not every one. That table is the source of V, J and clone size, and D and trimming were worked out from the DNA. The data contain roughly 100,000 clones, approximately 88% of them seen just once; the ten biggest clones take up approximately 3.4%. This chain joins TRBV30 and TRBJ1-1; TRBD1 matches 9 bases. The origin of this receptor is a woman aged 60-75 years with acute or convalescent COVID-19. The source material was peripheral blood. The CDR3 nucleotides are TGTGCCTGGAGTGGGACAGGGGCTATAGTTTCTGAAGCTTTCTTT. This gives the protein CAWSGTGAIVSEAFF. Full variable domain (missing parts from reference TRBV30 and TRBJ1-1): SQTIHQWPATLVQPVGSPLSLECTVEGTSNPNLYWYRQAAGRGLQLLFYSVGIGQISSEVPQNLSASRPQDRQFILSSKKLLLSDSGFYLCAWSGTGAIVSEAFFGQGTRLTVV.